This entry lists 16 T cell receptor beta chains sequenced from one sample in a study of blood T cell repertoires in COVID-19. Data came from immunoSEQ multiplex PCR; TCRdb stores just in-frame clones and leaves some out. The data show about 290,000 clones, just under 85% seen once. The sequencing input was peripheral blood. Receptor source: a woman between 50 and 59 years old with active or convalescent COVID-19.

This clone turned up a few times. This chain joins TRBV30 and TRBJ2-5, with TRBD2 identical over 10 bases. The CDR3 is made up of 15 amino acids. From germline, CDR1 is GTSNPN and CDR2 SVGIG (reference sequence). V was clipped by 3 bases and J by 3 bases; unmatched bases: 7. The CDR3 DNA reads TGTGCCTGGAGACCCGCCGGGACTAGCGAAGAGACCCAGTACTTC. Its translation is CAWRPAGTSEETQYF.

The chain's CDR3 is CASSQDFTGGSLNYGYTF. The DNA for the CDR3 is TGTGCCAGCAGCCAAGATTTTACAGGGGGCTCACTTAACTATGGCTACACCTTC. V and J are TRBV3-1 (or the pseudogene TRBV3-2) and TRBJ1-2; the match to TRBD1 covers 9 bases. Trimming removed 0 bases from V and 1 base from J; junction bases left unmatched: 9. The CDR3 sequence is 18 residues long. In germline, CDR1 is LGHDT, CDR2 YNNKEL (reference sequence).

The chain recombines TRBV18 with TRBJ2-1, with a tentative D call TRBD2 (5 bases). V was cut by 3 bases and J by 7 bases, with 13 bases left in between. This CDR3 is built from 14 residues. Germline CDR1 and CDR2: KGHSH and LQKENI. The CDR3 region is CASSPASLDNEQFF. CDR3 nucleotide sequence: TGTGCCAGCTCACCGGCGTCACTAGATAATGAGCAGTTCTTC.

This clone was seen just once. This chain connects TRBV6-5 to TRBJ1-5; a weak D match, TRBD1 (6 bases). V dropped 8 bases and J dropped 2 bases, with 7 bases sitting between them. The germline V gene encodes CDR1 MNHEY and CDR2 SVGAGI. This CDR3 is built from 12 residues. CDR3 in amino acids: CASQGRNQPQHF. CDR3 in DNA: TGTGCCAGCCAGGGGCGCAATCAGCCCCAGCATTTT.

The chain carries TRBV5-1 and TRBJ2-1, with D possibly matching TRBD2 (6 bases). Germline-derived CDR1 and CDR2 are SGHRS and YFSETQ. The V end lost 0 bases, the J end lost 2 bases, and 9 bases lay between the germline ends. The CDR3 spans 15 residues. CDR3 coding DNA: TGCGCCAGCAGCTTGGCAGGCGGGGCCTACAATGAGCAGTTCTTC. Its translation is CASSLAGGAYNEQFF.

V is TRBV7-9 and J is TRBJ2-7, with D possibly being TRBD2 (6 bases). CDR1 SEHNR and CDR2 FQNEAQ come from the germline V gene (reference sequence). The CDR3 covers 16 residues. V lost 5 bases and J 0 bases, leaving 17 bases between the germline ends. The CDR3 DNA reads TGTGCCAGCAGCGAGCGGGCTCACAGGAGCTCCTACGAGCAGTACTTC. Protein: CASSERAHRSSYEQYF.

The gene calls are TRBV2 and TRBJ2-5; 8 bases are shared with TRBD1. The J call could be wrong; TRBJ2-7 is a better fit for the DNA end. Per the germline V gene, CDR1 is SNHLY and CDR2 is FYNNEI. The CDR3 is made up of 14 amino acids. This chain's CDR3 is CASSPGQVAYEQYF. CDR3 bases: TGTGCCAGCAGTCCGGGACAGGTCGCCTACGAGCAGTACTTC.

The V call is TRBV12-5, the J call TRBJ1-1, with D possibly being TRBD1 (6 bases). Trimming stripped 3 bases from V and 1 base from J, with 9 bases between. Per the germline V gene, CDR1 is LGHNT and CDR2 is FRNRAP. The CDR3 runs 14 residues. CDR3 DNA sequence: TGTGCTAGTGGTTTCAGGGGAAGGAACACTGAAGCTTTCTTT. Residues: CASGFRGRNTEAFF.

The chain links TRBV2 to TRBJ1-1; D not certain. The CDR3 sequence is 13 residues long. The V end was cut by 2 bases, the J end by 1 base, with 5 bases between. Germline assignment: CDR1 SNHLY and CDR2 FYNNEI. CDR3 loop: CASSEHPNTEAFF. The CDR3 nucleotides are TGTGCCAGCAGTGAACATCCGAACACTGAAGCTTTCTTT.

V gene TRBV28 combines with J gene TRBJ1-5, with D possibly being TRBD1 (5 bases). The CDR3 spans 18 residues. Germline V gene lookup returns CDR1 MDHEN and CDR2 SYDVKM. The V and J ends lost 2 bases and 4 bases respectively, with 21 bases between them. The CDR3, as DNA: TGTGCCAGCAGTTTAGGGGGTTTAGGTCTCGGGGGAAATCAGCCCCAGCATTTT. Translation gives CASSLGGLGLGGNQPQHF.

This clone was found a few times. The gene calls are TRBV9 and TRBJ1-5; 9 bases agree with TRBD1. Trimming at V came to 4 bases and at J to 3 bases, leaving 2 bases not matched to a gene. The CDR3 runs 14 residues. The germline gives CDR1 SGDLS, CDR2 YYNGEE. In DNA, the CDR3 is TGTGCCAGCAGCTCACAGGGGGCCAATCAGCCCCAGCATTTT. Protein: CASSSQGANQPQHF.

The DNA of the CDR3 is TGCGCCAGCTCTGGGAGTACTGGAAACACCATATATTTT. Amino acids: CASSGSTGNTIYF. V gene TRBV10-1 combines with J gene TRBJ1-3, with D hard to call. The CDR3 sequence is 13 residues long. The V gene lost 8 bases and the J gene lost 2 bases, with 10 bases spanning the gap. CDR1 and CDR2 (germline): WNHNN, SYGVQD (reference sequence).

The CDR3 sequence: CASSYPPGGRDEAFF. As DNA, the CDR3 is TGTGCCAGCAGTTACCCCCCAGGGGGAAGGGATGAAGCTTTCTTT. V usage is TRBV6-5 and J usage is TRBJ1-1; TRBD1 matches 7 bases. Germline lookup yields CDR1 MNHEY and CDR2 SVGAGI. With V trimmed by 2 bases and J by 7 bases, 10 bases remained unmatched. The CDR3 runs 15 residues.

This clone was counted only a few times. This chain links TRBV28 with TRBJ2-7; a possible D gene is TRBD2 (6 bases). The germline V gene has CDR1 MDHEN and CDR2 SYDVKM. The V and J ends lost 4 bases and 2 bases respectively, with 21 bases between them. The CDR3 length is 17 residues. The CDR3 DNA reads as TGTGCCAGCAGTTCACCGCTAGCCGGGAGAGCAACCTACGAGCAGTACTTC. It translates to CASSSPLAGRATYEQYF.

The V gene is TRBV5-1, the J gene TRBJ1-2; D may be TRBD1 (5 bases). In germline, CDR1 is SGHRS, CDR2 YFSETQ. V lost 3 bases to trimming and J lost 1 base, with 19 bases between them. The CDR3 sequence is 17 residues long. Here the CDR3 reads CASSSLLAGTGNYGYTF. CDR3 nucleotides: TGCGCCAGCAGCTCTCTCCTTGCCGGGACTGGTAACTATGGCTACACCTTC.

The V and J genes are TRBV18 and TRBJ2-2, with a weak D call TRBD2 (6 bases). Between the trimmed V and J ends, which lost 6 bases and 3 bases, there was a span of 20 bases. CDR3 length equals 17 residues. In germline, CDR1 is KGHSH, CDR2 LQKENI. The CDR3 DNA is TGTGCCAGCTCGCTCCTCTCCGGGAGTAAGGACACCGGGGAGCTGTTTTTT. Protein sequence: CASSLLSGSKDTGELFF. Full variable domain (remainder filled in from reference TRBV18 and TRBJ2-2): NAGVMQNPRHLVRRRGQEARLRCSPMKGHSHVYWYRQLPEEGLKFMVYLQKENIIDESGMPKERFSAEFPKEGPSILRIQQVVRGDSAAYFCASSLLSGSKDTGELFFGEGSRLTVL.